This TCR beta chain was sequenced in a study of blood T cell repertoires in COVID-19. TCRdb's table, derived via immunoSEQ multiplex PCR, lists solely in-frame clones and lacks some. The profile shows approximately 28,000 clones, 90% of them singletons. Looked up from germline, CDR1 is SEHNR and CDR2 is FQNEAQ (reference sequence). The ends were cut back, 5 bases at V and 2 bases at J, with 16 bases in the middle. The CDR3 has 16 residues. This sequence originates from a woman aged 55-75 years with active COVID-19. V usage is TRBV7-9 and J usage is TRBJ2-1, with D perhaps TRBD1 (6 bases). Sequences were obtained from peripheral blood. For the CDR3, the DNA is TGTGCCAGCAGCCGGGGCATGGACAGACCCTACAATGAGCAGTTCTTC. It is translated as CASSRGMDRPYNEQFF.